This T cell receptor (beta chain) was identified in a study of blood T cell repertoires in COVID-19. Study at large: The cDNA or gDNA used as material had been derived from T cells, B-cell-depleted T cells, or PBMCs.

While infection was still active, Seattle patients were enrolled and then followed longitudinally. V was pared by 1 base and J by 2 bases, with 12 bases between. CDR3 length: 15 residues. CDR1 is MGHRA and CDR2 is YSYEKL in the germline V gene. Here immunoSEQ multiplex PCR was the method, and the copy in TCRdb shows in-frame clones only, minus some. The sample lists roughly 120,000 clones, over 85% occurring once. The chain employs TRBV4-1 and TRBJ2-7; a possible D gene is TRBD1 (7 bases). Material for sequencing was peripheral blood. This receptor was taken from a man in his fifties or sixties with COVID-19, enrolled during active disease. CDR3 sequence (DNA): TGCGCCAGCAGCCAAGGGCAGGGGGGAGCCTACGAGCAGTACTTC. It yields the protein CASSQGQGGAYEQYF.